What follows are 30 T cell receptor beta chains derived from one specimen sequenced in a study of control samples from healthy donors and cancer patients. Produced via immunoSEQ multiplex PCR; TCRdb's table is partial and in-frame only. The sample shows approximately 45,000 clones, approximately 90% of them seen only once. Input material: PBMCs. These receptors were collected from a woman aged 40 to 50 with head and neck cancer.

CDR3 amino acids: CASSKAFPTAFNEKLFF. The CDR3 region has the DNA TGTGCCAGCAGCAAAGCGTTCCCGACAGCTTTCAATGAAAAACTGTTTTTT. The chain couples TRBV21-1 to TRBJ1-4; the table gives TRBD1 as D, unverified against the DNA. TRBV21-1 is a documented pseudogene. The CDR3 consists of 17 residues.

The gene calls are TRBV19 and TRBJ2-1; D possibly corresponds to TRBD2 (6 bases). V was trimmed by 1 base and J by 3 bases, leaving 7 bases between them. Germline V gene lookup returns CDR1 LNHDA and CDR2 SQIVND (reference sequence). The CDR3 spans 14 residues. CDR3 nucleotide sequence: TGTGCCAGTAGTATAGGGCGGGACTACAATGAGCAGTTCTTC. Protein sequence: CASSIGRDYNEQFF.

The chain joins TRBV20-1 to TRBJ2-1; D uncertain. V lost 3 bases and J 9 bases, leaving 6 bases between the germline ends. Germline loops: CDR1 DFQATT, CDR2 SNEGSKA (reference sequence). The CDR3 totals 10 residues. The CDR3 DNA reads as TGCAGTGCTAGTGACGGTGAGCAGTTCTTC. Translating it yields CSASDGEQFF.

The chain carries TRBV6-6 and TRBJ2-7, with 8 bases lining up with TRBD1. The length of the CDR3 is 15 residues. Germline CDR1 MNHNY, CDR2 SVGAGI (reference sequence). V was pared by 5 bases and J by 2 bases, with 8 bases of the junction left unmatched. CDR3 in DNA: TGTGCCAGCAGTCCCTCCGGGACAGGCCCCTACGAGCAGTACTTC. This codes for CASSPSGTGPYEQYF.

V and J are TRBV6-6 and TRBJ1-2, with 7 bases fitting TRBD1. Germline-derived CDR1 and CDR2 are MNHNY and SVGAGI (reference sequence). V lost 6 bases and J lost 7; bases outside the gene matches: 5. This CDR3 region has 12 residues. In nucleotides, the CDR3 is TGTGCCAGCAGGGTATACAGGGGTGGCTACACCTTC. Translating it yields CASRVYRGGYTF.

This clone was recorded only once. The chain combines TRBV6-5 with TRBJ2-3, with 7 bases identical to TRBD1. Trimming at V came to 2 bases and at J to 6 bases, leaving 2 bases not matched to a gene. Germline CDR1 and CDR2: MNHEY and SVGAGI. CDR3 length: 13 amino acids. DNA of the CDR3: TGTGCCAGCAGTTACCGCAGGGGGGATACGCAGTATTTT. Translation gives CASSYRRGDTQYF.

The J gene is TRBJ1-1, the V gene TRBV23-1; D gene uncertain. TRBV23-1 is filed as an ORF, its function uncertain. The CDR3 runs 14 residues. The V gene lost 2 bases and the J gene lost 3 bases, with 10 bases spanning the gap. This CDR3 is CASSQRFADTEAFF. The CDR3 nucleotides are TGCGCCAGCAGTCAACGATTTGCGGACACTGAAGCTTTCTTT.

The V gene is TRBV27, the J gene TRBJ2-7, with 11 nucleotides matching TRBD1. In germline, CDR1 is MNHEY, CDR2 SMNVEV (reference sequence). V was pared by 6 bases and J by 2 bases, with 3 bases of the junction left unmatched. The CDR3 is 14 amino acids. CDR3: CASRGTGGTYEQYF. The CDR3 DNA follows: TGTGCCAGCAGAGGGACAGGGGGTACCTACGAGCAGTACTTC.

V usage is TRBV30 and J usage is TRBJ1-1, with D perhaps TRBD1 (5 bases). This CDR3 is built from 13 residues. Trimming removed 2 bases from V and 0 bases from J, with 7 bases in between. Per the germline V gene, CDR1 is GTSNPN and CDR2 is SVGIG (reference sequence). Written as DNA, the CDR3 is TGTGCCTGGAGTCTGACAGTGAACACTGAAGCTTTCTTT. Protein sequence: CAWSLTVNTEAFF.

With respect to this clone: An end of the junction differs from the germline gene, which may be a read error. The rearrangement joins TRBV19 to TRBJ2-1, with D unclear. Germline CDR1 reads LNHDA; CDR2 reads SQIVND (reference sequence). This CDR3 contains 16 residues. The CDR3 nucleotides are TGTGCCATTAGTAGGACCCTGACTGTGAACTACAATGAGCAGTTCTTC. Protein sequence: CAISRTLTVNYNEQFF.

V and J are TRBV5-6 and TRBJ1-5; tentative D call: TRBD1 (6 bases). V was shortened by 4 bases and J by 2 bases, with 10 bases between the two germline ends. CDR3 length: 14 amino acids. Germline V gives CDR1 SGHDT, CDR2 YYEEEE. The CDR3 protein is CASSSSGGNQPQHF. The DNA of the CDR3 is TGTGCCAGCAGCAGTTCAGGGGGCAATCAGCCCCAGCATTTT.

V and J are TRBV23-1 and TRBJ2-3; no clear D. TRBV23-1 is labeled an ORF, and its function is uncertain. This CDR3 is built from 16 residues. The V gene lost 8 bases and the J gene lost 1 base, with 19 bases spanning the gap. The CDR3 here is CASVTKPGQGTDTQYF. As DNA, the CDR3 is TGCGCCAGCGTAACTAAGCCGGGTCAAGGCACAGATACGCAGTATTTT.

V gene TRBV20-1 combines with J gene TRBJ1-1; no definite D call. V shed 1 base and J shed 1 base, with 1 base lying between them. Per the germline V gene, CDR1 is DFQATT and CDR2 is SNEGSKA (reference sequence). The CDR3 is 11 residues long. CDR3 coding DNA: TGCAGTGCTAGAGGGAACACTGAAGCTTTCTTT. It translates to CSARGNTEAFF.

This chain joins TRBV28 and TRBJ1-1; D is unresolved. The V and J ends lost 2 bases and 1 base respectively, with 2 bases between them. This CDR3 comprises 12 residues. Per germline, CDR1 MDHEN and CDR2 SYDVKM. The CDR3 is CASSLPNTEAFF. For the CDR3, the DNA is TGTGCCAGCAGTTTACCGAACACTGAAGCTTTCTTT.

J is TRBJ1-1 and V is TRBV18, with D uncertain. The V end was cut by 5 bases, the J end by 8 bases, with 18 bases between. Germline V CDR1 and CDR2: KGHSH, LQKENI. The CDR3 totals 14 residues. The chain's CDR3 is CASSERGGPGEAFF. CDR3 DNA sequence: TGTGCCAGCTCAGAACGGGGAGGGCCAGGCGAAGCTTTCTTT. The whole variable domain, filled in from reference TRBV18 and TRBJ1-1, reads NAGVMQNPRHLVRRRGQEARLRCSPMKGHSHVYWYRQLPEEGLKFMVYLQKENIIDESGMPKERFSAEFPKEGPSILRIQQVVRGDSAAYFCASSERGGPGEAFFGQGTRLTVV.

The V and J genes are TRBV5-1 and TRBJ1-2; D ambiguous. Trimming took off 0 bases at V and 8 bases at J, with 20 bases between the two ends. The CDR3 length is 16 residues. Looked up from germline, CDR1 is SGHRS and CDR2 is YFSETQ. CDR3 nucleotides: TGCGCCAGCAGCTTGGCATCAGGACTAGGAACCTCCGGCTACACCTTC. Its protein is CASSLASGLGTSGYTF.

The chain carries TRBV5-6 and TRBJ1-2; D remains ambiguous. The CDR3 is made up of 11 amino acids. V was clipped by 0 bases and J by 7 bases, with 4 bases between them. CDR1 and CDR2 from the germline V gene are SGHDT and YYEEEE. The CDR3 loop is CASSLGGGYTF. In nucleotides, the CDR3 is TGTGCCAGCAGCTTGGGGGGTGGCTACACCTTC.

V usage is TRBV7-3 and J usage is TRBJ2-5; a weak D match, TRBD2 (6 bases). The germline V gene encodes CDR1 SGHTA and CDR2 FQGTGA. This CDR3 is 14 amino acids long. Trimming pared 1 base from V and 4 bases from J, leaving 10 bases between. The CDR3 protein is CASSLNSGAETQYF. CDR3 nucleotides: TGTGCCAGCAGCTTAAACTCGGGAGCAGAGACCCAGTACTTC.

The rearrangement joins TRBV10-3 to TRBJ1-1; a weak D match, TRBD1 (5 bases). The CDR3 consists of 14 residues. Deletions cut 4 bases from V and 3 bases from J, with 12 bases between. Germline V gives CDR1 ENHRY, CDR2 SYGVKD. CDR3 coding DNA: TGTGCCATCAGTGGGGGGAGGGAGGACACTGAAGCTTTCTTT. This translates into CAISGGREDTEAFF.

The chain uses TRBV12-3 or TRBV12-4 and TRBJ2-5; tentative D call: TRBD2 (7 bases). Trimming left V 7 bases short and J 5 bases short, with 14 bases between. The CDR3 extends over 13 amino acids. The CDR3 coding sequence is TGTGCCAGCACTCTGGGGGGGCGTGAGACCCAGTACTTC. The encoded protein is CASTLGGRETQYF.

The gene calls are TRBV6-2 or TRBV6-3 and TRBJ1-2; tentatively, D is TRBD1 (5 bases). The germline V and J ends were trimmed by 0 bases and 7 bases, with 9 bases remaining between them. This CDR3 region has 13 residues. Looked up from germline, CDR1 is MNHEY and CDR2 is SVGEGT. The DNA for the CDR3 is TGTGCCAGCAGTTACTCGGGGCTCTTTGGCTACACCTTC. This translates into CASSYSGLFGYTF.

Here the CDR3 reads CASSLVGTAVGEAFF. DNA of the CDR3: TGTGCCAGCAGCTTAGTCGGGACAGCCGTTGGAGAAGCTTTCTTT. The gene calls are TRBV7-8 and TRBJ1-1; 7 nucleotides align to TRBD1. Germline V lookup: CDR1 SGHVS, CDR2 FQNEAQ. CDR3 length: 15 residues. V gave up 1 base and J gave up 8 bases; unmatched junction bases: 10.

Only one count was recorded for this clone. The chain combines TRBV6-6 with TRBJ1-5, with TRBD1 matching over 9 bases. This CDR3 is built from 15 residues. After removal of 5 bases from V and 6 bases from J, the junction contained 8 bases not matched to a gene. Germline V gene data show CDR1 as MNHNY and CDR2 as SVGAGI (reference sequence). This CDR3 reads CASSVRQGVPQPQHF. CDR3 sequence (DNA): TGTGCCAGCAGTGTAAGACAGGGGGTGCCTCAGCCCCAGCATTTT.

CDR3 loop: CASSLVWSRRLGSYNEQFF. The CDR3 DNA reads TGTGCCAGCAGCTTAGTTTGGAGTCGGAGGCTTGGCTCCTACAATGAGCAGTTCTTC. The V call is TRBV7-2, the J call TRBJ2-1; a possible D gene is TRBD2 (5 bases). Trimming took off 1 base at V and 0 bases at J, with 19 bases between the two ends. Per germline, CDR1 SGHTA and CDR2 FQGNSA. The CDR3 has 19 residues.

The chain carries TRBV6-6 and TRBJ1-1, with a possible D match to TRBD1 (6 bases). The germline V and J ends were trimmed by 5 bases and 6 bases, with 10 bases remaining between them. This CDR3 has 12 residues. Per the germline V gene, CDR1 is MNHNY and CDR2 is SVGAGI (reference sequence). In nucleotides, the CDR3 is TGTGCCAGCAGTACTCGGACAGCTGAAGCTTTCTTT. Its translation is CASSTRTAEAFF.

The rearrangement links TRBV28 to TRBJ2-3, with D perhaps matching TRBD1 (5 bases). The CDR3 extends over 15 amino acids. The ends were cut back, 7 bases at V and 2 bases at J, with 16 bases in the middle. Germline assignment: CDR1 MDHEN and CDR2 SYDVKM. CDR3 DNA sequence: TGTGCCAGCACGTCGCAGGGCCTCATCACAGATACGCAGTATTTT. As protein: CASTSQGLITDTQYF.

V gene TRBV5-1 combines with J gene TRBJ1-5; D is unresolved. The ends were cut back, 4 bases at V and 0 bases at J, with 8 bases in the middle. CDR3 length: 14 amino acids. CDR1 is SGHRS and CDR2 is YFSETQ in the germline V gene. DNA for the CDR3: TGCGCCAGCAGCCTTGGGAGTAGCAATCAGCCCCAGCATTTT. Translation gives CASSLGSSNQPQHF.

V usage is TRBV2 and J usage is TRBJ1-4; TRBD1 might be the D (5 bases). V was pared by 2 bases and J by 3 bases, with 13 bases between. This CDR3 comprises 16 residues. Per the germline V gene, CDR1 is SNHLY and CDR2 is FYNNEI. CDR3 in amino acids: CASSEPGGAPNEKLFF. The CDR3 region has the DNA TGTGCCAGCAGTGAACCCGGCGGGGCACCTAATGAAAAACTGTTTTTT. Using reference TRBV2 and TRBJ1-4 for the parts outside the CDR3, the full variable domain is EPEVTQTPSHQVTQMGQEVILRCVPISNHLYFYWYRQILGQKVEFLVSFYNNEISEKSEIFDDQFSVERPDGSNFTLKIRSTKLEDSAMYFCASSEPGGAPNEKLFFGSGTQLSVL.

The chain joins TRBV27 to TRBJ2-7, with a weak D call TRBD2 (5 bases). This CDR3 has 18 amino acids. CDR1 is MNHEY, CDR2 SMNVEV, per germline (reference sequence). Trimming shortened V by 6 bases and J by 5 bases, and 29 bases separated the two germline ends. CDR3 sequence reads: CASSGIFGLSRVKDEQYF. The CDR3 DNA follows: TGTGCCAGCAGCGGGATCTTTGGACTTTCGCGCGTGAAGGACGAGCAGTACTTC.

V usage is TRBV6-5 and J usage is TRBJ1-1; 9 bases align to TRBD1. Trimming cost V 2 bases and J 7 bases; bases outside gene matches: 8. The CDR3 is 15 residues long. Per the germline V gene, CDR1 is MNHEY and CDR2 is SVGAGI. DNA for the CDR3: TGTGCCAGCAGTTACCGAGGACAGGGGAGGATTGAAGCTTTCTTT. Translation: CASSYRGQGRIEAFF.